These T cell receptor beta chains were read from a single sample in a study of shared clonotypes between healthy human individuals. TCRdb's table, derived via immunoSEQ multiplex PCR, lists solely in-frame clones and lacks some. The top ten hold 0.11% to 0.15% of the sample, which has about 2,500,000 clones, around nine tenths seen once. The sequenced sample consisted of naive CD4+ T cells sorted from blood. These receptors were taken from a man aged 18 to 35 in good health. Each CDR3 is given with its conserved first and last residue. The order of the fields is V gene, CDR3 protein.

V gene: TRBV6-5; CDR3 protein: CASSYSRRGDGYTF
V gene: TRBV10-1; CDR3 protein: CASSESRDYEQYF
V gene: TRBV6-5; CDR3 protein: CASSRTRAEAFF
V gene: TRBV5-6; CDR3 protein: CASSRQTGAGVASEQYF
V gene: TRBV5-1; CDR3 protein: CASRPGGTHYEQYF
V gene: TRBV2; CDR3 protein: CASRSSTDTQYF
V gene: TRBV7-2; CDR3 protein: CASSLGPKVSYGYTF
V gene: TRBV12-5; CDR3 protein: CASGLLGVRDTQYF
V gene: TRBV29-1; CDR3 protein: CSVLGSQETQYF
V gene: TRBV4-2; CDR3 protein: CASSRPGLAGDNEQFF
V gene: TRBV7-2; CDR3 protein: CASSFEAGVYEQYF
V gene: TRBV4-1; CDR3 protein: CASSQAGFTDTQYF
V gene: TRBV7-9; CDR3 protein: CASSSLYNSPLHF
V gene: TRBV19; CDR3 protein: CASSIVGVANSPLHF
V gene: TRBV2; CDR3 protein: CASSVSTGSGNTIYF
V gene: TRBV7-2; CDR3 protein: CASSLDGSGATQYF
V gene: TRBV5-5; CDR3 protein: CASSLVGLASQETQYF
V gene: TRBV27; CDR3 protein: CASSLSGQGVRIEGYTF
V gene: TRBV2; CDR3 protein: CASRALDNSPLHF
V gene: TRBV6-6; CDR3 protein: CASSSLRGEGEKLFF
V gene: TRBV11-2; CDR3 protein: CASSLEGSDTAYGYTF
V gene: TRBV28; CDR3 protein: CASSLRDRGLYTF
V gene: TRBV30; CDR3 protein: CAWSAGEGNSPLHF
V gene: TRBV5-1; CDR3 protein: CASSKQDMNTEAFF
V gene: TRBV2; CDR3 protein: CASRGSVNYGYTF
V gene: TRBV9; CDR3 protein: CASSASTGGTEAFF
V gene: TRBV11-1; CDR3 protein: CASSSPPTGRNQPQHF
V gene: TRBV19; CDR3 protein: CAISTGTRNQPQHF
V gene: TRBV5-8; CDR3 protein: CASSLYWQVNQPQHF
V gene: TRBV4-3; CDR3 protein: CASSQGGTSGGYNEQFF
V gene: TRBV5-5; CDR3 protein: CASIPLIDTEAFF
V gene: TRBV19; CDR3 protein: CATSPWTSGSGELFF
V gene: TRBV6-1; CDR3 protein: CASRPGGHNEQFF
V gene: TRBV25-1; CDR3 protein: CASSETPYEQYF
V gene: TRBV7-2; CDR3 protein: CASSPGGRGQGARPGGYTF
V gene: TRBV6-5; CDR3 protein: CASSKPGVTGELFF
V gene: TRBV5-1; CDR3 protein: CASRLAGQELNEQFF
V gene: TRBV7-2; CDR3 protein: CASSFRQGVNEQYF
V gene: TRBV5-5; CDR3 protein: CASSFGTASTDTQYF
V gene: TRBV6-6; CDR3 protein: CASSADRRISYEQYF
V gene: TRBV5-8; CDR3 protein: CASSLTGRNTGELFF
V gene: TRBV5-6; CDR3 protein: CASSLWGFRSEQYF
V gene: TRBV5-4; CDR3 protein: CASSRALAEDTGELFF
V gene: TRBV12-5; CDR3 protein: CASGLETNQPQHF
V gene: TRBV6-1; CDR3 protein: CASSEEGTGVIGYTF
V gene: TRBV5-1; CDR3 protein: CASSSGQALSGANVLTF
V gene: TRBV4-1; CDR3 protein: CASSDDSTDTQYF
V gene: TRBV28; CDR3 protein: CASSPGQGSTDTQYF
V gene: TRBV7-9; CDR3 protein: CASSFSRHEDTQYF
V gene: TRBV9; CDR3 protein: CASSSIGTGHPYGYTF
V gene: TRBV10-1; CDR3 protein: CASSGAGGTGELFF
V gene: TRBV27; CDR3 protein: CASRPPAGRGGTYEQYF
V gene: TRBV15; CDR3 protein: CATSRGTATNEKLFF
V gene: TRBV2; CDR3 protein: CASRVRRASTDTQYF
V gene: TRBV9; CDR3 protein: CASTHRDGEGDNEQFF
V gene: TRBV7-9; CDR3 protein: CASSSRGSNQPQHF
V gene: TRBV11-2; CDR3 protein: CASSPGQGQPQHF
V gene: TRBV5-1; CDR3 protein: CASSFTPEPNEKLFF
V gene: TRBV2; CDR3 protein: CASRWTGQLAFF